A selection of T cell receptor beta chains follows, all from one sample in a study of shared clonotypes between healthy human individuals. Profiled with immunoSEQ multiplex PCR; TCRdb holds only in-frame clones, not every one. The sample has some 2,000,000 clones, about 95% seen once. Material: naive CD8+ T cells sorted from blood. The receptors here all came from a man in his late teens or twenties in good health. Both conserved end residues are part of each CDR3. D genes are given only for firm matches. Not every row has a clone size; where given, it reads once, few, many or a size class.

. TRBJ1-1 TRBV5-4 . TGTGCCAGCAGCTTTCGGGACGGTGGGTTTATATCTGAAGCTTTCTTT CASSFRDGGFISEAFF
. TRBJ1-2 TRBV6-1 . TGTGCCAGCAGTGAAGGAGGGTTCGAAGGCTACACCTTC CASSEGGFEGYTF
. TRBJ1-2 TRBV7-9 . TGTGCCAGCAGCTTGGAGGCAGACAGTACCTCTTTCAGTAACTATGGCTACACCTTC CASSLEADSTSFSNYGYTF
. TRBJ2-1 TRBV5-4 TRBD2 TGTGCCAGCAGCCCTCTGAGCGGGAGCTTCAATGAGCAGTTCTTC CASSPLSGSFNEQFF
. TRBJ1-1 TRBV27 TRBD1 TGTGCCAGCAGTCTTCCAGGGGGCACTGAAGCTTTCTTT CASSLPGGTEAFF
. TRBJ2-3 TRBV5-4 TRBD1 TGTGCCAGCAGCCCCCTCCCAGGGGGCTATAGCACAGATACGCAGTATTTT CASSPLPGGYSTDTQYF
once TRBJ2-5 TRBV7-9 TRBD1 TGTGCCAGCAGCGCAACATACAGGGGGCTAGGGGAGACCCAGTACTTC CASSATYRGLGETQYF
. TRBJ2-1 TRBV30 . TGTGCCTGGAGTCTGACAGGCGATGAGCAGTTCTTC CAWSLTGDEQFF
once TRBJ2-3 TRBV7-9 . TGTGCCACCCAGTCGAGCGCTTTGCTAGATACGCAGTATTTT CATQSSALLDTQYF
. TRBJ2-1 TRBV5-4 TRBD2 TGTGCGACTAGCGGGAGGGCTAATGAGCAGTTCTTC CATSGRANEQFF
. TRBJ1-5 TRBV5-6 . TGTGCCAGCAGCTTGGTAAGGGCCCAGCATCAGCCCCAGCATTTT CASSLVRAQHQPQHF
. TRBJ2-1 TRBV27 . TGTGCCAGCGCGACATTTAGGCCCCCCAATGAGCAGTTCTTC CASATFRPPNEQFF
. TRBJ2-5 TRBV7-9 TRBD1 TGTGCCAGCAGCTTATTTAGGGGGCCGGAAGAGACCCAGTACTTC CASSLFRGPEETQYF
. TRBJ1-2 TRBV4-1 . TGCGCCAGCAGCCAAGAGGCTGGGAGTTTGGGCGGCTACACCTTC CASSQEAGSLGGYTF
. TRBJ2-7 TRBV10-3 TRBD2 TGTGCCATCAGTGAGACGAAGACTAGCGGGAGCTCCTACGAGCAGTACTTC CAISETKTSGSSYEQYF
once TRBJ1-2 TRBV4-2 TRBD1 TGTGCCAGCAGCCAAGAGCCCCCCTCGGGACAGACATATGGCTACACCTTC CASSQEPPSGQTYGYTF
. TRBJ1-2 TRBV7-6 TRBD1 TGTGCCAGCACCTCGGGGACAGGGGTTTTGCCCTATGGCTACACCTTC CASTSGTGVLPYGYTF
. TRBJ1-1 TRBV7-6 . TGTGCCAGCAGCTTAACGACAGGAGCAATGAACACTGAAGCTTTCTTT CASSLTTGAMNTEAFF
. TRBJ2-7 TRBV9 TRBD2 TGTGCCAGCAGCCCCCGCCAAGCGGGAGTCTACTACGAGCAGTACTTC CASSPRQAGVYYEQYF
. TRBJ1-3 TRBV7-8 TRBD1 TGTGCCAGCAGCTTAGCGGGACAGGGTGCTGGAAACACCATATATTTT CASSLAGQGAGNTIYF
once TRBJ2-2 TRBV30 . TGTGCCTGGAGTGTAGGAAGGGCCGGGGAGCTGTTTTTT CAWSVGRAGELFF
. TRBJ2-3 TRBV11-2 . TGTGCCAGCAGCCTGGGCAGGGCTTCAGATACGCAGTATTTT CASSLGRASDTQYF
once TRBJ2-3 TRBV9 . TGTGCCAGCAGCGTGGGGCGCCGAGGGTTTACAGATACGCAGTATTTT CASSVGRRGFTDTQYF
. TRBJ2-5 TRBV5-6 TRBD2 TGTGCCAGCAGCGGCGGACTAGCGGGGGGGCCGGAGACCCAGTACTTC CASSGGLAGGPETQYF
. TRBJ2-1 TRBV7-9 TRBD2 TGTGCCAGCAGCGTAGCTAGCGGGAGGGCCGGGAATGAGCAGTTCTTC CASSVASGRAGNEQFF
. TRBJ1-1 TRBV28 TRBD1 TGTGCCAGCAGCCCGACAGGGTCGGGCACTGAAGCTTTCTTT CASSPTGSGTEAFF
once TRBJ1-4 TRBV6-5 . TGTGCCAGCTCCTCAGTTCCCGATAATGAAAAACTGTTTTTT CASSSVPDNEKLFF
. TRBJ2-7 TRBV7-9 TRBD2 TGTGCCAGCAGCTTAGCGGCTAGCGGGGCCATGGGTTCCTACGAGCAGTACTTC CASSLAASGAMGSYEQYF
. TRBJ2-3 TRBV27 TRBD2 TGTGCCAGCAGCCAGACTAGCGGGGGGTGGGGCACAGATACGCAGTATTTT CASSQTSGGWGTDTQYF
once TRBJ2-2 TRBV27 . TGTGCCAGCAGTCGGCGGGGATTCGGTGACGGGGAGCTGTTTTTT CASSRRGFGDGELFF
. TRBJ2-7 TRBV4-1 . TGCGCCAGCAGCCAAGCAATGGTTTTCGAGCAGTACTTC CASSQAMVFEQYF
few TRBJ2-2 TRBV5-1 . TGCGCCAGCAGCTTGGTACAGAACACCGGGGAGCTGTTTTTT CASSLVQNTGELFF
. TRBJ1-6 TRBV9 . TGTGCCAGCAGCCCCCATGTGGGAGGGGATAATTCACCCCTCCACTTT CASSPHVGGDNSPLHF
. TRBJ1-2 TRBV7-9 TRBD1 TGTGCCAGCAACCCTCCCTCTGGACAGGGGAACTATGGCTACACCTTC CASNPPSGQGNYGYTF
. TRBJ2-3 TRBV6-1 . TGTGCCAGCAGTGAGAAACAGTGGCATACGCAGTATTTT CASSEKQWHTQYF